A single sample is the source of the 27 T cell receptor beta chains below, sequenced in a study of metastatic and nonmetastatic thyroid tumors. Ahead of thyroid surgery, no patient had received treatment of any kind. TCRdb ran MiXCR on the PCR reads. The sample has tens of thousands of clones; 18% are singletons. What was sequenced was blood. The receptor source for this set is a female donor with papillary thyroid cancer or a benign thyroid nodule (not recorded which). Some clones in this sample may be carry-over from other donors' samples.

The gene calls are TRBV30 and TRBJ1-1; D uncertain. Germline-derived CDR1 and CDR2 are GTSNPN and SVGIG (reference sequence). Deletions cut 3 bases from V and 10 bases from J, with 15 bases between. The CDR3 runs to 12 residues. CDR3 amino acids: CAWRNSPPGAFF. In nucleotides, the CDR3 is TGTGCCTGGAGAAACAGCCCTCCCGGAGCTTTCTTT.

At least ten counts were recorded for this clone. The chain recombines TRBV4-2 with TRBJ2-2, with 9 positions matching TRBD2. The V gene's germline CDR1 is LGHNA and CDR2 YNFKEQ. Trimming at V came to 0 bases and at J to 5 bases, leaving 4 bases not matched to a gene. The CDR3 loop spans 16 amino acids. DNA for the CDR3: TGTGCCAGCAGCCAAGATGTTCTAGCGGGGACCGGGGAGCTGTTTTTT. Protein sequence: CASSQDVLAGTGELFF.

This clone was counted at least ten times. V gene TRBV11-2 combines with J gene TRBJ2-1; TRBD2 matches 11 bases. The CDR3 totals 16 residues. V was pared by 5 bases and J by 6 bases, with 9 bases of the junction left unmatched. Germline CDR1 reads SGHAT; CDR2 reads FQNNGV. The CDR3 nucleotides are TGTGCCAGCAGCACCCAGGGACTAGCGGTAGGCAATGAGCAGTTCTTC. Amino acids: CASSTQGLAVGNEQFF. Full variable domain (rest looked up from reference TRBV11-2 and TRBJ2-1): EAGVAQSPRYKIIEKRQSVAFWCNPISGHATLYWYQQILGQGPKLLIQFQNNGVVDDSQLPKDRFSAERLKGVDSTLKIQPAKLEDSAVYLCASSTQGLAVGNEQFFGPGTRLTVL.

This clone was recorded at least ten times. The CDR3 protein is CASSLDSGRNSYEQYF. The CDR3 coding sequence is TGCGCCAGCAGCTTGGATAGCGGGAGGAACTCCTACGAGCAGTACTTC. The chain is built from TRBV5-1 and TRBJ2-7; 10 bases match TRBD2. Unmatched junction bases numbered 3, after V lost 0 bases and J lost 0 bases. Germline V gene sequence: CDR1 SGHRS, CDR2 YFSETQ. The CDR3 runs 16 residues.

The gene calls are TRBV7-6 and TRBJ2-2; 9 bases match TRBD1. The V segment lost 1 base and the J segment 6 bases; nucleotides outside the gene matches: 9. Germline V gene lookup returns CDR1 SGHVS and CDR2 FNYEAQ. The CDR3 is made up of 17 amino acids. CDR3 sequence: CASSLEGQGLFPGELFF. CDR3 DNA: TGTGCCAGCAGCTTAGAAGGACAGGGGCTTTTCCCCGGGGAGCTGTTTTTT.

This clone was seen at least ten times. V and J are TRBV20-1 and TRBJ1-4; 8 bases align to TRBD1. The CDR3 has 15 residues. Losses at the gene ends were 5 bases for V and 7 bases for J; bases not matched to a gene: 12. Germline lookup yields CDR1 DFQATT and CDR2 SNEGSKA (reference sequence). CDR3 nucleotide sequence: TGCAGTGCTCTACGGGCCCAGGGGGCGGGTGAAAAACTGTTTTTT. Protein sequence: CSALRAQGAGEKLFF.

DNA for the CDR3: TGTGCCAGCAGTTTCGGTCCGGACGAGCAGTACTTC. Encoded protein: CASSFGPDEQYF. This chain uses TRBV2 with TRBJ2-7; D gene unclear. The V end was cut by 5 bases, the J end by 5 bases, with 10 bases between. The germline V gene has CDR1 SNHLY and CDR2 FYNNEI. The CDR3 is made up of 12 amino acids.

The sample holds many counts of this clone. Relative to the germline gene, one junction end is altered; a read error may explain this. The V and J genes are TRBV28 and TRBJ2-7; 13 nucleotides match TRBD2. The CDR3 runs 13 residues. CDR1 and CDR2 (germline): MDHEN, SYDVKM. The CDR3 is CASSSVGTSGTQF. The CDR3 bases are TGTGCCAGCAGTTCTGTGGGGACTAGCGGGACGCAATTC.

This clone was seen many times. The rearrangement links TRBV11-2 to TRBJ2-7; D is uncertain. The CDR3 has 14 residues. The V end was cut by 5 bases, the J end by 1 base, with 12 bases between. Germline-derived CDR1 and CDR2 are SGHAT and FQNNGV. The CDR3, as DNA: TGTGCCAGCAGCGCCCCAGTAGAGTCCTACGAGCAGTACTTC. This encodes CASSAPVESYEQYF.

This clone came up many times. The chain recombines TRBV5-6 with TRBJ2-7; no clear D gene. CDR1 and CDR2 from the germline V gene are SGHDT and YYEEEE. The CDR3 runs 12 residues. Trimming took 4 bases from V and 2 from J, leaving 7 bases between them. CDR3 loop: CASSQGTYEQYF. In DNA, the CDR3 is TGTGCCAGCAGCCAAGGGACCTACGAGCAGTACTTC.

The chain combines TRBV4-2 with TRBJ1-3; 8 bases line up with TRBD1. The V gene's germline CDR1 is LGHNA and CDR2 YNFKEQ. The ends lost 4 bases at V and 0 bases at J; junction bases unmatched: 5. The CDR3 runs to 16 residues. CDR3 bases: TGTGCCAGCAGCCCCCGGACAGGGAACTCTGGAAACACCATATATTTT. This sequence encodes CASSPRTGNSGNTIYF.

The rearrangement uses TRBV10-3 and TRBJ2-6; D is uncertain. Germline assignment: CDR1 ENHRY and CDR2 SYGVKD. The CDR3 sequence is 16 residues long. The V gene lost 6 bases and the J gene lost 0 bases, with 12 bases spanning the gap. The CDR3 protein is CAIRPPADSGANVLTF. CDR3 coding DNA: TGTGCCATCAGACCTCCCGCGGACTCTGGGGCCAACGTCCTGACTTTC.

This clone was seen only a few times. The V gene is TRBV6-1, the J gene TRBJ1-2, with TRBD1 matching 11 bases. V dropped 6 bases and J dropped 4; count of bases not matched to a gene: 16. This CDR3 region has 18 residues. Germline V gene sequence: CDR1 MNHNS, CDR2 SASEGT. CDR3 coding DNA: TGTGCCAGCAGAGATGATTTATCCGGGACAGGGGGTCCCTATGGCTACACCTTC. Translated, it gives CASRDDLSGTGGPYGYTF.

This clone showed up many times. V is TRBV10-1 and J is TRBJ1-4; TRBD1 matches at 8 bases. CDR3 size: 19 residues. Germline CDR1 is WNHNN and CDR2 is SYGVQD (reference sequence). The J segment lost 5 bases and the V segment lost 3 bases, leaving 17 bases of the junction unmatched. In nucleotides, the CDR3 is TGCGCCAGCAGTGATCCCGGGGACAGGACTCAGAGGGCCAATGAAAAACTGTTTTTT. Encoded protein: CASSDPGDRTQRANEKLFF.

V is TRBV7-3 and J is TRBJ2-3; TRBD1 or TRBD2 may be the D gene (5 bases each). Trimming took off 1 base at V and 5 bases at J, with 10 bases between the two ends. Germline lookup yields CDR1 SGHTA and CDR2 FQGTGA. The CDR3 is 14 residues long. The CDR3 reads CASSLIGEKDTQYF. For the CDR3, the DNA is TGTGCCAGCAGCTTAATAGGGGAGAAAGATACGCAGTATTTT.

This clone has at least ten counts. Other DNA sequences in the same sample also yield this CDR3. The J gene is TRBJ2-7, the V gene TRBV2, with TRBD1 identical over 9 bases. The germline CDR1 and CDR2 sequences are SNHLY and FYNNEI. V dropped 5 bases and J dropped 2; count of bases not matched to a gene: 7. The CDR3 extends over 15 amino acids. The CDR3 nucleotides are TGTGCCAGCAGTTTGGGACAGGGCGGTCCCTACGAGCAGTACTTC. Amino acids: CASSLGQGGPYEQYF. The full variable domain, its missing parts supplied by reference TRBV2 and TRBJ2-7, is EPEVTQTPSHQVTQMGQEVILRCVPISNHLYFYWYRQILGQKVEFLVSFYNNEISEKSEIFDDQFSVERPDGSNFTLKIRSTKLEDSAMYFCASSLGQGGPYEQYFGPGTRLTVT.

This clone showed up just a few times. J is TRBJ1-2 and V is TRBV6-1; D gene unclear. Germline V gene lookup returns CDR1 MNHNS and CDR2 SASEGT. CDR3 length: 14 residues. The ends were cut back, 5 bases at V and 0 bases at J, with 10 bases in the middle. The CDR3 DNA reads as TGTGCCAGCAGTTCCCCAACAGCTAACTATGGCTACACCTTC. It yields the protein CASSSPTANYGYTF.

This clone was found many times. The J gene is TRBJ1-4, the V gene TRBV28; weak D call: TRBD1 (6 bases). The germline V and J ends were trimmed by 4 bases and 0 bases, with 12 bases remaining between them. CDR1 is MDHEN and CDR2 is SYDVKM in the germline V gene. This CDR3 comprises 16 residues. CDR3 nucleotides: TGTGCCAGCAGTTCTGGACAGTCTGCAACTAATGAAAAACTGTTTTTT. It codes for CASSSGQSATNEKLFF. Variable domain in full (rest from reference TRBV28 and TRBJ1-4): DVKVTQSSRYLVKRTGEKVFLECVQDMDHENMFWYRQDPGLGLRLIYFSYDVKMKEKGDIPEGYSVSREKKERFSLILESASTNQTSMYLCASSSGQSATNEKLFFGSGTQLSVL.

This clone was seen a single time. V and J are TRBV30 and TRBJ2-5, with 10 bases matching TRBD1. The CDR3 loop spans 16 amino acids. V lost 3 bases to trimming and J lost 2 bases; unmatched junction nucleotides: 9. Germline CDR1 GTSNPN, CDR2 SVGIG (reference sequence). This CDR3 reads CAWSAGTGVGQETQYF. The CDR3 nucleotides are TGTGCCTGGAGCGCGGGGACAGGGGTTGGTCAAGAGACCCAGTACTTC.

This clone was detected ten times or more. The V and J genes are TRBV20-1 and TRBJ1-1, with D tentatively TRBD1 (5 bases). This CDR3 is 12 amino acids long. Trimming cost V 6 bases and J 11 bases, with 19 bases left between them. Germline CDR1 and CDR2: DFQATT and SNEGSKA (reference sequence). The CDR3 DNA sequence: TGCAGTGCCCTGCCACCCGAGGGGCGGGCTTTCTTT. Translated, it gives CSALPPEGRAFF.

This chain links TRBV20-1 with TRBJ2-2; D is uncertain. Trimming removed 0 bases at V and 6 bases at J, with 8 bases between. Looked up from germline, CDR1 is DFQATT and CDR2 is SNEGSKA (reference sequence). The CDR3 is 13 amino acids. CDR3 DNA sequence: TGCAGTGCTAGAGAGAGGCTTTCCGGGGAGCTGTTTTTT. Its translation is CSARERLSGELFF.

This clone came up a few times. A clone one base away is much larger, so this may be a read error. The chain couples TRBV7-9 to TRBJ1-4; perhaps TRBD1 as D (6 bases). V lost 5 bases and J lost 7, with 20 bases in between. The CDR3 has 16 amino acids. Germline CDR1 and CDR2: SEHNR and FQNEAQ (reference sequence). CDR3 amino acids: CASSLPRVQGIEKLFF. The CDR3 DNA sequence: TGTGCCAGCAGCCTACCACGAGTCCAGGGGATTGAAAAACTGTTTTTT.

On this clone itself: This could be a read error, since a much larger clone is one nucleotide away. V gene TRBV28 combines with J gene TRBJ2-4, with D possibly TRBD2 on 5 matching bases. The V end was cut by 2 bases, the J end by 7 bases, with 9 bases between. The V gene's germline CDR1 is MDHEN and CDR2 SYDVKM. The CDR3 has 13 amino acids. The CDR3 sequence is CASSLGWENIQYF. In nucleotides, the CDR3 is TGTGCCAGCAGTTTAGGGTGGGAGAACATTCAGTACTTC.

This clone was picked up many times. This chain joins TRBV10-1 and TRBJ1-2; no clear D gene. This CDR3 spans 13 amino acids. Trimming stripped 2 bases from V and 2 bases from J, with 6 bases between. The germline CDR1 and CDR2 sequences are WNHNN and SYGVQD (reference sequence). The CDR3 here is CASSERENYGYTF. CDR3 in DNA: TGCGCCAGCAGTGAGAGGGAAAACTATGGCTACACCTTC.

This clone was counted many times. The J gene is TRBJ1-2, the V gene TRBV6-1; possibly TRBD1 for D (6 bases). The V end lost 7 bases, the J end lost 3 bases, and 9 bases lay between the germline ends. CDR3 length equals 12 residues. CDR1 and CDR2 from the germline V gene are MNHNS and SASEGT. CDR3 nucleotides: TGTGCCAGCAAGGGGGAGGACTATGGCTACACCTTC. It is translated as CASKGEDYGYTF.

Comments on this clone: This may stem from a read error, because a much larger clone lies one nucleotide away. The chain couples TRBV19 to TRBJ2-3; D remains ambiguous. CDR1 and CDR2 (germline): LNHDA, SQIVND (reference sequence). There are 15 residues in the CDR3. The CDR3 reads CASKRTLFSTDTQCF. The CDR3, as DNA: TGTGCCAGTAAGAGAACCTTGTTTAGCACAGATACGCAGTGTTTT.

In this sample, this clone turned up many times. The CDR3 sequence: CAWSVREAGPEFF. The CDR3 nucleotides are TGTGCCTGGAGTGTACGGGAGGCGGGTCCGGAGTTCTTC. V is TRBV30 and J is TRBJ2-1, with 7 bases that match TRBD2. This CDR3 is 13 amino acids long. CDR1 and CDR2 from the germline V gene are GTSNPN and SVGIG (reference sequence). V lost 0 bases, J lost 14 bases, and 10 bases stayed unmatched.